These 30 T cell receptor beta chains came from one sample sequenced in a study of cytomegalovirus exposure and HLA in healthy donors. This PCR relied on a set of 60 Vbeta primers and 13 Jbeta primers. Sequenced by immunoSEQ multiplex PCR; TCRdb stores in-frame clones only, minus some. The data hold about 170,000 clones, with approximately 78% observed a single time. Sequenced input: PBMCs. The receptors originated from a woman aged 18-35 years in good health and CMV-seronegative.

The chain joins TRBV4-3 to TRBJ1-4; D may be TRBD1 (5 bases). The CDR3 contains 15 residues. Trimming stripped 1 base from V and 6 bases from J, with 12 bases between. The germline CDR1 and CDR2 sequences are LGHNA and YSLEER. CDR3 amino acids: CASSQGGREDEKLFF. DNA for the CDR3: TGCGCCAGCAGCCAAGGCGGCAGGGAAGATGAAAAACTGTTTTTT.

The chain links TRBV18 to TRBJ2-3, with 11 nucleotides matching TRBD2. This CDR3 has 17 amino acids. With 6 bases clipped from V and 1 base from J, the junction kept 9 bases outside the gene matches. The V gene's germline CDR1 is KGHSH and CDR2 LQKENI. CDR3 in DNA: TGTGCCAGCTCCCTCTTAAAGGGACTAGCGGGCACAGATACGCAGTATTTT. Encoded protein: CASSLLKGLAGTDTQYF. Filled out from reference TRBV18 and TRBJ2-3, the complete variable domain reads NAGVMQNPRHLVRRRGQEARLRCSPMKGHSHVYWYRQLPEEGLKFMVYLQKENIIDESGMPKERFSAEFPKEGPSILRIQQVVRGDSAAYFCASSLLKGLAGTDTQYFGPGTRLTVL.

The chain has TRBV29-1 and TRBJ1-5, with 7 bases that match TRBD1. Germline V gene sequence: CDR1 SQVTM, CDR2 ANQGSEA. The junction had 6 bases not matched to a gene; V was cut back by 5 bases and J by 11 bases. This CDR3 comprises 11 residues. CDR3 DNA: TGCAGCGTTAGAGGGGGCGGGTCCCAGCATTTT. This encodes CSVRGGGSQHF.

The chain links TRBV27 to TRBJ1-1, with 7 bases lining up with TRBD1. This CDR3 is built from 14 residues. The germline gives CDR1 MNHEY, CDR2 SMNVEV (reference sequence). J lost 4 bases, V lost 3 bases, and 5 bases had no gene match. The CDR3 sequence: CASSFGSGGTEAFF. CDR3 nucleotide sequence: TGTGCCAGCAGTTTCGGGTCAGGGGGCACTGAAGCTTTCTTT.

The gene calls are TRBV9 and TRBJ2-5; 9 nucleotides agree with TRBD2. Losses at the gene ends were 0 bases for V and 5 bases for J; bases not matched to a gene: 8. The length of the CDR3 is 16 residues. Germline V CDR1 and CDR2: SGDLS, YYNGEE. The DNA for the CDR3 is TGTGCCAGCAGCGTAGGTGTTAGCGGGAGAGTCGAGACCCAGTACTTC. This codes for CASSVGVSGRVETQYF.

This chain connects TRBV5-6 to TRBJ2-3; D is possibly TRBD2 (6 bases). In germline, CDR1 is SGHDT, CDR2 YYEEEE. V was shortened by 4 bases and J by 1 base, with 13 bases between the two germline ends. The CDR3 spans 15 residues. Here the CDR3 DNA reads TGTGCCAGCAGCCCCTCGTGGGGGGGCACAGATACGCAGTATTTT. Residues: CASSPSWGGTDTQYF.

The chain recombines TRBV6-1 with TRBJ2-2; D unresolved. Germline CDR1 and CDR2: MNHNS and SASEGT. The CDR3 is 13 residues long. V gave up 6 bases and J gave up 5 bases, with 10 bases separating them. The chain's CDR3 is CASSPTRTGELFF. The CDR3 DNA sequence: TGTGCCAGCAGCCCCACCCGGACCGGGGAGCTGTTTTTT.

This clone was counted a few times. The rearrangement links TRBV30 to TRBJ2-3, with D possibly TRBD1 on 6 matching bases. V was shortened by 3 bases and J by 4 bases, with 11 bases between the two germline ends. Germline V gene data show CDR1 as GTSNPN and CDR2 as SVGIG (reference sequence). The CDR3 spans 13 residues. The CDR3, as DNA: TGTGCCTGGAGCCGAAACAGGGCAGATACGCAGTATTTT. It encodes CAWSRNRADTQYF.

The rearrangement links TRBV28 to TRBJ1-1; D may be TRBD1 (5 bases). The V gene lost 2 bases and the J gene lost 1 base, with 11 bases spanning the gap. Germline CDR1 MDHEN, CDR2 SYDVKM. This CDR3 region has 15 residues. CDR3 bases: TGTGCCAGCAGTTTACAAGGGGCTAAGAACACTGAAGCTTTCTTT. As protein: CASSLQGAKNTEAFF.

V is TRBV2 and J is TRBJ1-2; TRBD1 matches at 8 bases. CDR3 length equals 13 residues. Germline CDR1 is SNHLY and CDR2 is FYNNEI. V gave up 11 bases and J gave up 8 bases; unmatched junction bases: 13. The CDR3 here is CADAKQGGKGYTF. As DNA, the CDR3 is TGTGCCGACGCAAAACAGGGGGGGAAAGGCTACACCTTC.

The chain recombines TRBV6-1 with TRBJ1-2; D possibly corresponds to TRBD1 (6 bases). Germline V gene lookup returns CDR1 MNHNS and CDR2 SASEGT. Trimming cost V 11 bases and J 4 bases, with 20 bases left between them. CDR3 size: 14 residues. The DNA of the CDR3 is TGTGCCGGAGGCCGCGGGGGCGCGGGCTATGGCTACACCTTC. The encoded protein is CAGGRGGAGYGYTF.

The chain carries TRBV4-1 and TRBJ2-7; TRBD1 might be the D (5 bases). CDR1 MGHRA and CDR2 YSYEKL come from the germline V gene. The CDR3 has 15 residues. V was shortened by 0 bases and J by 3 bases, with 12 bases between the two germline ends. CDR3 in DNA: TGCGCCAGCAGCCAAGACAGGGAAATATTCTACGAGCAGTACTTC. As protein: CASSQDREIFYEQYF.

The genes are TRBV10-3 and TRBJ2-7; 8 bases map to TRBD1. V lost 2 bases and J lost 6; bases outside the gene matches: 9. CDR1 ENHRY and CDR2 SYGVKD come from the germline V gene. There are 15 residues in the CDR3. CDR3 nucleotides: TGTGCCATCAGTGAGCCGATGGACAGGGCGGTCGAGCAGTACTTC. It is translated as CAISEPMDRAVEQYF.

The V call is TRBV27, the J call TRBJ2-7; 7 bases fit TRBD1. The CDR3 totals 14 residues. Germline assignment: CDR1 MNHEY and CDR2 SMNVEV (reference sequence). The junction had 7 bases not matched to a gene; V was cut back by 6 bases and J by 2 bases. The chain's CDR3 is CASRFRGTAYEQYF. In DNA, the CDR3 is TGTGCCAGCAGATTTAGAGGGACAGCCTACGAGCAGTACTTC.

A single count supports this clone. The genes are TRBV6-1 and TRBJ1-1, with 7 bases aligning to TRBD1. V shed 3 bases and J 4 bases; nucleotides not matched to a gene: 8. The CDR3 loop spans 15 amino acids. Per the germline V gene, CDR1 is MNHNS and CDR2 is SASEGT. CDR3 amino acids: CASSERGRGGTEAFF. CDR3 nucleotides: TGTGCCAGCAGTGAGAGGGGGCGAGGAGGCACTGAAGCTTTCTTT.

The chain has TRBV20-1 and TRBJ2-1; no firm D call. V lost 6 bases to trimming and J lost 7 bases, with 10 bases between them. The CDR3 runs to 11 residues. Germline V lookup: CDR1 DFQATT, CDR2 SNEGSKA (reference sequence). The CDR3 DNA reads as TGCAGTGCCCACGAGACAAATGAGCAGTTCTTC. Its protein product is CSAHETNEQFF.

The genes are TRBV4-2 and TRBJ1-5; D ambiguous. V gave up 3 bases and J gave up 5 bases, with 11 bases separating them. The V gene's germline CDR1 is LGHNA and CDR2 YNFKEQ. The CDR3 has 14 amino acids. CDR3 region: CASSQWMRDQPQHF. The CDR3 DNA reads as TGTGCCAGCAGCCAGTGGATGAGGGATCAGCCCCAGCATTTT.

The V gene is TRBV19, the J gene TRBJ1-2, with D perhaps matching TRBD1 (5 bases). The CDR3 consists of 15 residues. CDR1 is LNHDA and CDR2 is SQIVND in the germline V gene (reference sequence). With 0 bases removed from V and 4 bases from J, the gap between germline ends came to 12 bases. The CDR3, as DNA: TGTGCCAGTAGTATAGATGTGCGGGGGGTCTATGGCTACACCTTC. The encoded protein is CASSIDVRGVYGYTF. The full variable domain, rest sourced from reference TRBV19 and TRBJ1-2, is DGGITQSPKYLFRKEGQNVTLSCEQNLNHDAMYWYRQDPGQGLRLIYYSQIVNDFQKGDIAEGYSVSREKKESFPLTVTSAQKNPTAFYLCASSIDVRGVYGYTFGSGTRLTVV.

The chain has TRBV28 and TRBJ2-1; the match to TRBD2 covers 14 bases. The germline gives CDR1 MDHEN, CDR2 SYDVKM. The CDR3 spans 19 residues. The trim removed 5 bases at V and 4 bases at J, leaving 13 bases unmatched. DNA of the CDR3: TGTGCCAGCAGTCTTCGGACTAGCGGGAGGAGCCTCTTGTACAATGAGCAGTTCTTC. Residues: CASSLRTSGRSLLYNEQFF.

The V and J genes are TRBV19 and TRBJ2-5; 9 positions match TRBD2. Germline values: CDR1 LNHDA, CDR2 SQIVND (reference sequence). The CDR3 is 18 residues long. Germline trimming cut 6 bases from V and 2 bases from J; bases unmatched to any gene: 16. The CDR3 DNA is TGTGCCAGTAGCCCTCGGGGGCGTCTAGCGGGGCCTCAAGAGACCCAGTACTTC. It translates to CASSPRGRLAGPQETQYF.

This chain joins TRBV4-2 and TRBJ2-3; TRBD2 might be the D (5 bases). This CDR3 has 18 residues. The V end was cut by 1 base, the J end by 0 bases, with 17 bases between. Germline V CDR1 and CDR2: LGHNA, YNFKEQ. The CDR3 sequence: CASSQVLVVVESTDTQYF. CDR3 nucleotide sequence: TGTGCCAGCAGCCAAGTACTAGTTGTGGTTGAGAGCACAGATACGCAGTATTTT.

Turning to this clone: A junction boundary mismatches the germline segment, possibly from a read error. The chain has TRBV7-9 and TRBJ1-1; D call uncertain. The germline V gene has CDR1 SEHNR and CDR2 FQNEAQ (reference sequence). The CDR3 is 14 amino acids. CDR3 nucleotides: TGTTCCAGCAGCTTAGGGCACCTGAACACTGAAGCTTTCTTT. Its protein is CSSSLGHLNTEAFF. Drawing the rest from reference TRBV7-9 and TRBJ1-1, the complete variable domain is DTGVSQNPRHKITKRGQNVTFRCDPISEHNRLYWYRQTLGQGPEFLTYFQNEAQLEKSRLLSDRFSAERPKGSFSTLEIQRTEQGDSAMYLCSSSLGHLNTEAFFGQGTRLTVV.

The V call is TRBV18, the J call TRBJ2-7; D uncertain. The CDR3 runs to 13 residues. The germline V gene encodes CDR1 KGHSH and CDR2 LQKENI. Deletions cut 3 bases from V and 3 bases from J, with 9 bases between. CDR3 sequence reads: CASSPGFRYEQYF. CDR3 nucleotides: TGTGCCAGCTCACCCGGGTTCCGCTACGAGCAGTACTTC.

This clone showed up just once. The rearrangement uses TRBV6-5 and TRBJ2-1; D might be TRBD2 (6 bases). This CDR3 is 16 amino acids long. Between the trimmed V and J ends, which lost 3 bases and 6 bases, there was a span of 18 bases. Germline V gives CDR1 MNHEY, CDR2 SVGAGI. DNA for the CDR3: TGTGCCAGCAGTTATGGAGCTAGCGTTATTAGCAATGAGCAGTTCTTC. Translating gives CASSYGASVISNEQFF.

J is TRBJ1-3 and V is TRBV2; 7 bases line up with TRBD1. V lost 7 bases and J lost 6; bases outside the gene matches: 3. CDR1 is SNHLY and CDR2 is FYNNEI in the germline V gene. CDR3 size: 12 residues. This CDR3 reads CASTGQSNTIYF. The DNA for the CDR3 is TGTGCCAGCACGGGACAGTCAAACACCATATATTTT. The entire variable domain, with the rest obtained from reference TRBV2 and TRBJ1-3, is as follows: EPEVTQTPSHQVTQMGQEVILRCVPISNHLYFYWYRQILGQKVEFLVSFYNNEISEKSEIFDDQFSVERPDGSNFTLKIRSTKLEDSAMYFCASTGQSNTIYFGEGSWLTVV.

This chain links TRBV18 with TRBJ1-5, with 11 bases lining up with TRBD1. In germline, CDR1 is KGHSH, CDR2 LQKENI. The CDR3 is 18 residues long. V was clipped by 3 bases and J by 2 bases; unmatched bases: 9. The CDR3 DNA reads as TGTGCCAGCTCACCGTCCCTCGGGGGACAGGGGGGCAATCAGCCCCAGCATTTT. Translation gives CASSPSLGGQGGNQPQHF.

The chain has TRBV19 and TRBJ1-2; D is ambiguous. V lost 10 bases to trimming and J lost 6 bases, with 24 bases between them. The CDR3 spans 15 residues. Germline CDR1 is LNHDA and CDR2 is SQIVND (reference sequence). CDR3 protein: CAIASLGGGGNGYTF. In nucleotides, the CDR3 is TGTGCCATCGCATCCTTGGGTGGCGGAGGGAATGGCTACACCTTC.

The count of this clone is one. J is TRBJ2-1 and V is TRBV7-9; D is unresolved. Germline values: CDR1 SEHNR, CDR2 FQNEAQ (reference sequence). This CDR3 region has 11 residues. V lost 5 bases and J lost 5, with 4 bases in between. The CDR3, as DNA: TGTGCCAGCAGCAGAGACAATGAGCAGTTCTTC. Translating gives CASSRDNEQFF.

This clone was seen a single time. J is TRBJ2-1 and V is TRBV15, with TRBD2 as a possible D gene (6 bases). Looked up from germline, CDR1 is LNHNV and CDR2 is YYDKDF (reference sequence). Trimming cost V 6 bases and J 3 bases, with 21 bases left between them. The CDR3 length is 17 residues. DNA for the CDR3: TGTGCCACCAGGTCGGCGGCTTGGGGAGGCGGCTACAATGAGCAGTTCTTC. Protein: CATRSAAWGGGYNEQFF.

The gene calls are TRBV15 and TRBJ1-4, with a possible D match to TRBD1 (5 bases). Germline lookup yields CDR1 LNHNV and CDR2 YYDKDF (reference sequence). This CDR3 is 13 amino acids long. Trimming shortened V by 3 bases and J by 5 bases, and 7 bases separated the two germline ends. The CDR3: CATSRGLNEKLFF. The CDR3 coding sequence is TGTGCCACCAGCAGGGGGCTAAATGAAAAACTGTTTTTT.